This T cell receptor beta chain was identified during a study of T-cell reconstitution after alpha-beta-depleted transplantation in children (dated by TCRdb to the mid-2010s). In terms of the full investigation: The study quantitatively tracked T-cell immune reconstitution after TCRalphabeta/CD19-depleted allogeneic hematopoietic cell transplantation in children using TCR repertoire profiling.

Trimming takes 6 bases from V and 6 bases from J, and the germline ends sit 10 bases apart. CDR1 is given as ENHRY and CDR2 as SYGVKD, both from the germline V gene. From the cysteine through the phenylalanine, the CDR3 covers 12 amino acids. Just the 36-base CDR3 DNA is kept, in frame starting at base 1. Concerning this clonotype: Its recognized antigen is unknown. Within one base of it there is no much larger clone, and no base qualities were kept.

The treatment or condition label, read with the paper, signifies: allogeneic hematopoietic cell transplantation with graft depleted of TCRalphabeta T cells and CD19 B cells. Transplant recipients were children who received TCRalphabeta/CD19-depleted allogeneic hematopoietic cell grafts. Overall study results and their limits: The high TCRbeta diversity at day 60 in some patients was ascribed to recipient T cells and intrathymic progenitors that had survived conditioning. Hyperexpanded clone frequencies declined over subsequent months; after one year, T-cell counts and TCRbeta diversity were mostly attributed to newly produced T cells. The apparently early recovery of alphabetaT-cell counts about two months after transplant reportedly depended on only several hundred rapidly expanded clones that came from non-depleted graft cells.

The method behind the library was PCR. For sequencing, an Illumina HiSeq 2500 was employed. TCR library preparation used molecular barcoding, with unique molecular identifiers applied to normalize quantification of the TCRbeta repertoire. The public sequencing data were trimmed at Q25 with fastp and processed into clonotypes with MiXCR by TCRdb, which kept only in-frame beta chains. Every distinct CDR3 protein forms one entry, paired with its most common genes and DNA. The sample includes about a million distinct CDR3 sequences, with roughly 29% observed a single time. Together, the top ten hold roughly 27% of the sample.

The chain couples TRBV10-3 to TRBJ2-3; a tentative D call is TRBD2 (5 bases match). Sequenced material: PBMCs, mostly from graft donor cells, taken 360 days after TCRalphabeta/CD19-depleted stem cell transplant. The receptor comes from a boy in the first two years of life who had a stem cell transplant for SCID, so the T cells may come from the graft donor. The CDR3 protein is CAISIGVDTQYF. The sequence in DNA is TGTGCCATCAGCATCGGGGTTGATACGCAGTATTTT.